The TCR beta chain described here comes from a study of early T cells in non-severe SARS-CoV-2 infection (dated by TCRdb to the early 2020s). With respect to the entire study: Bulk RNA from unsorted whole blood was used for TCR sequencing, so alpha and beta chains could not be paired.

Library preparation was by 5' RACE. Sequencer: NextSeq 500. To correct for sequencing error and PCR bias, the TCR library protocol tagged individual cDNA molecules with unique molecular identifiers. TCR alpha and beta chains were both sequenced, and the abundances of alpha and beta sequences in each sample were closely correlated with each other. The study's own analysis went as follows. Decombinator V4 was used to annotate TCR sequences for V gene, J gene and CDR3. Expanded TCRs were defined as changing significantly between any two time points under a Poisson model with p below 0.0001. TCR abundances were normalised to the total number of TCRs sequenced per sample and were expressed as counts per million. MAIT TCRs were defined by TRAV1-2 paired with TRAJ12, TRAJ20 or TRAJ33, and iNKT TCRs by TRAV10 paired with TRAJ18. VDJdb, accessed 1 November 2021, was searched for CMV, EBV and SARS-CoV-2 annotated TCRs, excluding TCRs annotated for multiple antigens. The public sequencing data were trimmed at Q25 with fastp and processed into clonotypes with MiXCR by TCRdb, which kept only in-frame beta chains. Rows merge per CDR3 protein into single entries with the most common DNA and genes. V and J calls and clone size were set by TCRdb, not the authors. This sample is represented by over 45,000 distinct CDR3 sequences; around 7% of them were singletons. About 5.9% of the sample is in the top ten clones.

The study was a case-control design nested within a healthcare worker cohort in London, UK, with weekly nasopharyngeal swab PCR tests and blood sampling. Healthcare workers were recruited between 23 and 31 March 2020, during the week of the UK lockdown, and were followed weekly for up to roughly 15 weeks. CDR1 and CDR2 were assigned from the germline V gene (reference sequence) as SEHNR and FQNEAQ. Reading from cysteine to phenylalanine, the CDR3 counts 15 amino acids. The entry retains the CDR3 DNA only, 45 bases that are in frame from base 1. Compared with germline, V lacks 4 bases and J lacks 6 bases; bases without a gene match: 9. Results and caveats for the whole study, not just this receptor: VDJdb matching was skewed toward anti-spike CD8 responses and likely underestimated virus-specific expansions, missing private and CD4 specificities.

In its sample, this clonotype was seen many times. Its antigen remains unidentified. There are no base qualities to consult, and no much larger clone falls within one base. The sequencing here drew on whole blood, taken at baseline. The V and J segments used are TRBV7-9 and TRBJ2-1, and 7 junctional nucleotides match TRBD1. The receptor was derived from an adult who was a healthcare worker with PCR-confirmed SARS-CoV-2 infection or an uninfected control (not recorded which). The CDR3 is CASSSGTALPNEQFF. The DNA sequence follows: TGTGCCAGCAGCTCAGGGACAGCCCTCCCCAATGAGCAGTTCTTC.